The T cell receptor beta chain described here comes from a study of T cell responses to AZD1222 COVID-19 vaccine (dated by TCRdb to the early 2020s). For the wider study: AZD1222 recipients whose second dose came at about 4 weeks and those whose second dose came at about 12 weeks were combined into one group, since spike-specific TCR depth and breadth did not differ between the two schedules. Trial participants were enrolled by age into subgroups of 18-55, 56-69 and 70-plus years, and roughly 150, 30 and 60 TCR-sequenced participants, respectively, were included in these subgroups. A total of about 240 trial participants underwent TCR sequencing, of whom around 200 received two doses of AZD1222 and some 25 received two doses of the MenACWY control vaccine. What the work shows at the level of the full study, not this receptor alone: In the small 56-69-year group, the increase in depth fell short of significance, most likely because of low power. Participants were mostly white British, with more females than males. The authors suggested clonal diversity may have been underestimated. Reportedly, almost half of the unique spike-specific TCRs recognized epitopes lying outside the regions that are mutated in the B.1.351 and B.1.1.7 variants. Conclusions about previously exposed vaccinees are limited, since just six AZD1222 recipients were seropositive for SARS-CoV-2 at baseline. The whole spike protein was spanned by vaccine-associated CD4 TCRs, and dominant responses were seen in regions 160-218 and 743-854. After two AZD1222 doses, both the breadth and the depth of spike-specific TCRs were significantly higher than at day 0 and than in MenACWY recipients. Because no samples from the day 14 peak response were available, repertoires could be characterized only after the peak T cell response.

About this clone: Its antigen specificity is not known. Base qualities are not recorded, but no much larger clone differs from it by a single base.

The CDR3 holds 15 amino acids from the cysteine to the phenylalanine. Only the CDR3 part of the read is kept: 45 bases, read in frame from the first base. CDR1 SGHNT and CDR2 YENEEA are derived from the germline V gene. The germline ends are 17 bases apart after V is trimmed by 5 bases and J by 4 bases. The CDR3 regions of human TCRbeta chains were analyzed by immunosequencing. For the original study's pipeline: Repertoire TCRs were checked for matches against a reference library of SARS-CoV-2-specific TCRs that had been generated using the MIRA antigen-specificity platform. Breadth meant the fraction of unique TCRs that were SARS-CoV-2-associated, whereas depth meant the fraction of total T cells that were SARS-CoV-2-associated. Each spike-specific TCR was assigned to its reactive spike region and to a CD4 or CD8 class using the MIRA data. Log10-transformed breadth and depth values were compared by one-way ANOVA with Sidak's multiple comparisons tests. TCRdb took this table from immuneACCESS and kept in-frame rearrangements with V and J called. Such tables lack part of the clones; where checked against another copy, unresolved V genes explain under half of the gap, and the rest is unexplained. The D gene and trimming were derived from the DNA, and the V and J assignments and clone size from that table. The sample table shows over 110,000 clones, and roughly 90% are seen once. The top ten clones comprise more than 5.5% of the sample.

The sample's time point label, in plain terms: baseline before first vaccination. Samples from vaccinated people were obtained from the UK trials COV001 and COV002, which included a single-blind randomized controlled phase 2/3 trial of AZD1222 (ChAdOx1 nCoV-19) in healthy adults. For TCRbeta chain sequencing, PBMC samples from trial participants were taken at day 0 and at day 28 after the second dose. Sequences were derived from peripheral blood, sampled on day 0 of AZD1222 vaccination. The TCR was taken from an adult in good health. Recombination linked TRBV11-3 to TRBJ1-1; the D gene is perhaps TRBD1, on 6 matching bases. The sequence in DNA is TGTGCCAGCAGCGTTCAGAGGGGGTCGAGCACTGAAGCTTTCTTT. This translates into CASSVQRGSSTEAFF.